The 13 T cell receptor beta chains below were found in one sample sequenced in a study of blood T cell repertoires in COVID-19. Profiling relied on immunoSEQ multiplex PCR, and the TCRdb table lists in-frame clones only, not all of them. The sample yields under 90,000 clones, approximately 88% seen once. Sequencing used peripheral blood. The receptors were gathered from a man aged 55 to 70 with acute or convalescent COVID-19.

The chain has TRBV19 and TRBJ1-5, with 8 positions matching TRBD1. Germline loops: CDR1 LNHDA, CDR2 SQIVND (reference sequence). CDR3 length: 15 residues. The junction had 3 bases not matched to a gene; V was cut back by 2 bases and J by 3 bases. The CDR3 DNA follows: TGTGCCAGTAGTATAAGGACAGGGTCCAATCAGCCCCAGCATTTT. As protein: CASSIRTGSNQPQHF. Together with reference TRBV19 and TRBJ1-5, the CDR3 gives the full variable domain: DGGITQSPKYLFRKEGQNVTLSCEQNLNHDAMYWYRQDPGQGLRLIYYSQIVNDFQKGDIAEGYSVSREKKESFPLTVTSAQKNPTAFYLCASSIRTGSNQPQHFGDGTRLSIL.

The chain has TRBV27 and TRBJ1-6; weak D call: TRBD1 (5 bases). Germline CDR1 and CDR2: MNHEY and SMNVEV (reference sequence). The V and J ends lost 6 bases and 10 bases respectively, with 22 bases between them. This CDR3 region has 16 residues. Written as DNA, the CDR3 is TGTGCCAGCAGCCCCGGGGACTTAGGGGCGGAATCACCCCTCCACTTT. Amino acid sequence: CASSPGDLGAESPLHF.

This chain connects TRBV5-4 to TRBJ2-7; tentative D call: TRBD1 (6 bases). In germline, CDR1 is SGHNT, CDR2 YYREEE (reference sequence). The ends were cut back, 1 base at V and 3 bases at J, with 8 bases in the middle. The CDR3 loop spans 13 amino acids. CDR3 loop: CASSLRTDYEQYF. The CDR3 coding sequence is TGTGCCAGCAGCTTGCGGACAGACTACGAGCAGTACTTC.

The rearrangement joins TRBV6-1 to TRBJ2-1; TRBD2 matches at 12 bases. CDR1 MNHNS and CDR2 SASEGT come from the germline V gene. This CDR3 spans 16 amino acids. The V segment lost 4 bases and the J segment 7 bases; nucleotides outside the gene matches: 8. In DNA, the CDR3 is TGTGCCAGCAGTGGTCTAGCGGGGGGGCCTATGAATGAGCAGTTCTTC. Amino acid sequence: CASSGLAGGPMNEQFF.

The chain recombines TRBV12-5 with TRBJ1-1; 7 nucleotides agree with TRBD1. From germline, CDR1 is LGHNT and CDR2 FRNRAP. The CDR3 spans 14 residues. V shed 5 bases, J shed 3 bases, and the junction held 6 bases outside the gene matches. For the CDR3, the DNA is TGTGCTAGTGGTAAAGCCACAGGGGACACTGAAGCTTTCTTT. It yields the protein CASGKATGDTEAFF. Full variable domain (outside the CDR3, taken from reference TRBV12-5 and TRBJ1-1): DARVTQTPRHKVTEMGQEVTMRCQPILGHNTVFWYRQTMMQGLELLAYFRNRAPLDDSGMPKDRFSAEMPDATLATLKIQPSEPRDSAVYFCASGKATGDTEAFFGQGTRLTVV.

The chain carries TRBV27 and TRBJ1-5; D not certain. CDR3 length: 12 amino acids. Germline V gene sequence: CDR1 MNHEY, CDR2 SMNVEV (reference sequence). V was clipped by 3 bases and J by 5 bases, with 5 bases between them. In nucleotides, the CDR3 is TGTGCCAGCAGTTTCCCGGATCAGCCCCAGCATTTT. Its protein product is CASSFPDQPQHF.

The chain joins TRBV18 to TRBJ1-3, with a tentative D call TRBD1 (5 bases). CDR1 is KGHSH, CDR2 LQKENI, per germline. There are 18 residues in the CDR3. V gave up 0 bases and J gave up 0 bases, with 15 bases separating them. The CDR3 reads CASSPPLPRQRSGNTIYF. In DNA, the CDR3 is TGTGCCAGCTCACCACCTTTACCCCGACAGCGCTCTGGAAACACCATATATTTT.

J is TRBJ1-1 and V is TRBV6-5; tentative D call: TRBD1 (6 bases). The CDR3 consists of 15 residues. Deletions cut 4 bases from V and 1 base from J, with 13 bases between. Germline V gene sequence: CDR1 MNHEY, CDR2 SVGAGI. The CDR3 sequence: CASSFYREGNTEAFF. CDR3 coding DNA: TGTGCCAGCAGTTTCTACAGGGAGGGGAACACTGAAGCTTTCTTT.

The J gene is TRBJ2-7, the V gene TRBV6-2 or TRBV6-3; 14 positions agree with TRBD2. V dropped 4 bases and J dropped 6; count of bases not matched to a gene: 5. Germline CDR1 is MNHEY and CDR2 is SVGEGT. The CDR3 has 15 residues. The DNA for the CDR3 is TGTGCCAGCAGTTTCGGACTAGCGGGGGGTAGCGAGCAGTACTTC. Translating it yields CASSFGLAGGSEQYF.

The chain uses TRBV6-2 or TRBV6-3 and TRBJ1-2, with 8 bases fitting TRBD1. J gave up 3 bases and V 4 bases, and 1 base lay outside the gene matches. Germline CDR1 reads MNHEY; CDR2 reads SVGEGT. This CDR3 has 13 amino acids. The CDR3 spells CASSSTGDYGYTF. The CDR3 coding sequence is TGTGCCAGCAGTTCGACAGGGGACTATGGCTACACCTTC.

The chain joins TRBV19 to TRBJ1-4; D perhaps matches TRBD1 (6 bases). Germline values: CDR1 LNHDA, CDR2 SQIVND (reference sequence). The CDR3 spans 16 residues. V lost 5 bases and J lost 7, with 20 bases in between. The CDR3 DNA is TGTGCCAGTAGTGCCCCGCGGAGGCAGGGGCGTGAAAAACTGTTTTTT. It translates to CASSAPRRQGREKLFF.

The chain combines TRBV6-6 with TRBJ1-1; no reliable D call. Looked up from germline, CDR1 is MNHNY and CDR2 is SVGAGI (reference sequence). The CDR3 length is 13 residues. V shed 5 bases and J shed 2 bases, with 9 bases lying between them. The DNA for the CDR3 is TGTGCCAGCAGTCGCGACATCAACACTGAAGCTTTCTTT. Protein product: CASSRDINTEAFF.

This clone was counted a single time. The rearrangement joins TRBV7-8 to TRBJ2-7, with 7 positions matching TRBD2. Germline loops: CDR1 SGHVS, CDR2 FQNEAQ. V lost 1 base, J lost 0 bases, and 3 bases stayed unmatched. The CDR3 has 15 amino acids. The CDR3 bases are TGTGCCAGCAGCTTAGAGGGCGGGGGCTCCTACGAGCAGTACTTC. It yields the protein CASSLEGGGSYEQYF.